This T cell receptor beta chain was obtained from a study of glioma-infiltrating T cells. Study results and caveats: Tissue and blood shared very few CDR3 sequences. Patients with low tissue-blood divergence carried a signature set of shared blood CDR3 motifs.

This clonotype was observed a few times. Its cognate antigen is unknown. Amplification of TCR alpha and beta CDR3 regions from RNA used iRepertoire nested multiplex PCR. One-step reverse transcription and amplification started from around 100-400 ng of tissue mRNA or PBMC total RNA. TCRdb fed the multiplex PCR reads into MiXCR, producing one record per CDR3 protein. The table includes 400,000 or so distinct CDR3 sequences, 41% detected once. The CDR3 is made up of 14 amino acids. The germline V and J ends were trimmed by 2 bases and 5 bases, with 13 bases remaining between them. Germline loops: CDR1 SGHDN, CDR2 FVKESK.

The sample comprised glioma tissue, nonneoplastic brain tissue, or PBMCs (not recorded which). This chain uses TRBV14 with TRBJ2-7; D unresolved. This receptor was obtained from a human donor with low-grade glioma or glioblastoma, undergoing nonglioma brain surgery, or in good health (not recorded which). In DNA, the CDR3 is TGTGCCAGCAGCCAACGAAGTTTTTGGGACGAGCAGTACTTC. It specifies CASSQRSFWDEQYF.